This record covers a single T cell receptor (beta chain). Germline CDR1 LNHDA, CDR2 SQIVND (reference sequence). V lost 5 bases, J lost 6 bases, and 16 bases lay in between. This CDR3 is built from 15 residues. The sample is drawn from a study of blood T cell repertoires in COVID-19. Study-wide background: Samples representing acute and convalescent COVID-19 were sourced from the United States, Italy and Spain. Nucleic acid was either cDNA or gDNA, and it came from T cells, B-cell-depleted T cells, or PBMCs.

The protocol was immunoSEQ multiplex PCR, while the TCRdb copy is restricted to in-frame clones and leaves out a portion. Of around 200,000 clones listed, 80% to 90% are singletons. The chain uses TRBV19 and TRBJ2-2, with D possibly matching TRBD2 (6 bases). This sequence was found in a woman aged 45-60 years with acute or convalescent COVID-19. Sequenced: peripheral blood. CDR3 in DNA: TGTGCCAGTAGTCTTCGTTGGGGGGTTGCCGGGGAGCTGTTTTTT. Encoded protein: CASSLRWGVAGELFF.